These 26 T cell receptor beta chains were sequenced from one sample in a study of blood T cell repertoires in COVID-19. The data were produced by immunoSEQ multiplex PCR, yet TCRdb's version contains in-frame clones alone and is incomplete. The sample has around 310,000 clones, about 89% seen once; the top ten hold roughly an eighth. The specimen sequenced was peripheral blood. These receptors originate from an older woman with acute or convalescent COVID-19.

J is TRBJ2-3 and V is TRBV5-1; D might be TRBD2 (6 bases). The ends were cut back, 3 bases at V and 0 bases at J, with 14 bases in the middle. The CDR3 consists of 16 residues. Germline CDR1 is SGHRS and CDR2 is YFSETQ. CDR3 nucleotides: TGCGCCAGCAGCTCGGGACTTTGGGCTAGCACAGATACGCAGTATTTT. As protein: CASSSGLWASTDTQYF.

The chain recombines TRBV15 with TRBJ2-1; D remains unclear. The germline CDR1 and CDR2 sequences are LNHNV and YYDKDF (reference sequence). The ends were cut back, 1 base at V and 8 bases at J, with 15 bases in the middle. This CDR3 region has 15 residues. The CDR3 loop is CATSRALVGHHEQFF. DNA of the CDR3: TGTGCCACCAGCAGAGCCCTAGTAGGTCATCATGAGCAGTTCTTC.

The sample holds one count of this clone. The chain carries TRBV9 and TRBJ2-1; tentative D call: TRBD2 (5 bases). The CDR3 sequence is 19 residues long. Germline V CDR1 and CDR2: SGDLS, YYNGEE. The V and J ends lost 0 bases and 0 bases respectively, with 19 bases between them. DNA for the CDR3: TGTGCCAGCAGCGTAGCTACGGGGATGGGCGCCAGCTCCTACAATGAGCAGTTCTTC. Protein product: CASSVATGMGASSYNEQFF.

The chain joins TRBV7-9 to TRBJ1-1; D uncertain. Germline V CDR1 and CDR2: SEHNR, FQNEAQ (reference sequence). CDR3 length equals 11 residues. V was pared by 2 bases and J by 10 bases, with 8 bases between. DNA for the CDR3: TGTGCCAGCAGCTTACGGGATGCAGCTTTCTTT. Its protein product is CASSLRDAAFF.

The chain couples TRBV12-5 to TRBJ2-1; 11 bases align to TRBD2. Germline assignment: CDR1 LGHNT and CDR2 FRNRAP. There are 20 residues in the CDR3. Losses at the gene ends were 3 bases for V and 0 bases for J; bases not matched to a gene: 13. This CDR3 is CASGFRLAGPVQSSYNEQFF. The CDR3 DNA follows: TGTGCTAGTGGTTTCCGACTAGCGGGACCCGTACAGAGCTCCTACAATGAGCAGTTCTTC.

The V and J genes are TRBV12-3 or TRBV12-4 and TRBJ2-1, with D maybe TRBD2 (6 bases). The CDR3 length is 12 residues. V dropped 4 bases and J dropped 6 bases, with 7 bases sitting between them. The CDR3, as DNA: TGTGCCAGCAGTTCCGGGAGCAATGAGCAGTTCTTC. Protein sequence: CASSSGSNEQFF.

The V and J genes are TRBV7-2 and TRBJ1-1; TRBD1 matches at 8 bases. The germline CDR1 and CDR2 sequences are SGHTA and FQGNSA. The CDR3 is 13 amino acids. J was trimmed by 8 bases and V by 1 base; bases with no gene match: 3. The CDR3 DNA is TGTGCCAGCAGCTTAGACAGGGGGGTAGAAGCTTTCTTT. Its protein is CASSLDRGVEAFF.

The chain links TRBV29-1 to TRBJ1-1; D unclear. V lost 7 bases and J 11 bases, leaving 14 bases between the germline ends. CDR3 size: 10 residues. CDR1 is SQVTM, CDR2 ANQGSEA, per germline. The CDR3 nucleotides are TGCAGCGCCCATCGGGTCGATGCTTTCTTT. Translating gives CSAHRVDAFF.

The rearrangement uses TRBV4-1 and TRBJ2-7; the match to TRBD2 covers 8 bases. CDR1 is MGHRA, CDR2 YSYEKL, per germline. V shed 0 bases and J 2 bases; nucleotides not matched to a gene: 9. The CDR3 is made up of 17 amino acids. The CDR3 nucleotides are TGCGCCAGCAGCCAAGAGTCACTAGCGGACACTCCCTACGAGCAGTACTTC. Protein sequence: CASSQESLADTPYEQYF.

The gene calls are TRBV7-2 and TRBJ1-6; TRBD1 matches 11 bases. Trimming took 3 bases from V and 9 from J; bases not matched to a gene: 1. CDR3 length equals 14 residues. Germline V lookup: CDR1 SGHTA, CDR2 FQGNSA. CDR3 nucleotides: TGTGCCAGCAGCTTGGGGACAGGGGGTTCACCCCTCCACTTT. Translated, it gives CASSLGTGGSPLHF.

The chain has TRBV7-9 and TRBJ2-6; D is unclear. The CDR3 covers 17 residues. Between the trimmed V and J ends, which lost 3 bases and 0 bases, there was a span of 12 bases. The germline V gene has CDR1 SEHNR and CDR2 FQNEAQ (reference sequence). The CDR3 coding sequence is TGTGCCAGCAGCTTCATACAGTTTCGCTCTGGGGCCAACGTCCTGACTTTC. As protein: CASSFIQFRSGANVLTF. Complete variable domain (other parts from reference TRBV7-9 and TRBJ2-6): DTGVSQNPRHKITKRGQNVTFRCDPISEHNRLYWYRQTLGQGPEFLTYFQNEAQLEKSRLLSDRFSAERPKGSFSTLEIQRTEQGDSAMYLCASSFIQFRSGANVLTFGAGSRLTVL.

The chain couples TRBV27 to TRBJ1-1; D may be TRBD1 (5 bases). The CDR3 runs to 16 residues. Trimming removed 0 bases from V and 5 bases from J, with 16 bases in between. Looked up from germline, CDR1 is MNHEY and CDR2 is SMNVEV (reference sequence). CDR3 region: CASSLSTGLSLTEAFF. As DNA, the CDR3 is TGTGCCAGCAGTTTATCCACAGGCCTTAGTTTGACTGAAGCTTTCTTT.

The V gene is TRBV7-9, the J gene TRBJ1-2; no definite D call. V was trimmed by 0 bases and J by 0 bases, leaving 14 bases between them. Germline V lookup: CDR1 SEHNR, CDR2 FQNEAQ (reference sequence). The CDR3 consists of 17 residues. CDR3: CASSLALIMSPNYGYTF. DNA for the CDR3: TGTGCCAGCAGCTTAGCGCTAATTATGTCACCTAACTATGGCTACACCTTC. The variable domain in full, with the rest retrieved from reference TRBV7-9 and TRBJ1-2, is DTGVSQNPRHKITKRGQNVTFRCDPISEHNRLYWYRQTLGQGPEFLTYFQNEAQLEKSRLLSDRFSAERPKGSFSTLEIQRTEQGDSAMYLCASSLALIMSPNYGYTFGSGTRLTVV.

As to this clone: Because the CDR3's place on the DNA is in doubt, the DNA is left out and the CDR3 is given as listed by TCRdb. The genes are TRBV10-3 and TRBJ2-1; the table assigns TRBD2, which was not confirmed against the DNA. CDR1 and CDR2 from the germline V gene are ENHRY and SYGVKD. The CDR3 comprises 16 residues, both ends counted. Here the CDR3 reads CAISVVAGGSDTAEVF.

The rearrangement uses TRBV7-2 and TRBJ2-7; no clear D. Germline V gene data show CDR1 as SGHTA and CDR2 as FQGNSA. The CDR3 extends over 13 amino acids. Deletions cut 6 bases from V and 0 bases from J, with 9 bases between. CDR3 nucleotide sequence: TGTGCCAGCAGACCCAAGAGCTCCTACGAGCAGTACTTC. Protein product: CASRPKSSYEQYF.

The genes are TRBV6-6 and TRBJ1-5; D possibly corresponds to TRBD1 (5 bases). Germline loops: CDR1 MNHNY, CDR2 SVGAGI (reference sequence). V shed 1 base and J shed 3 bases, with 10 bases lying between them. This CDR3 is 15 amino acids long. The CDR3 spells CASSYWRGNNQPQHF. In DNA form, the CDR3 reads TGTGCCAGCAGTTACTGGCGGGGGAACAATCAGCCCCAGCATTTT.

This chain connects TRBV6-2 or TRBV6-3 to TRBJ2-1; 10 positions agree with TRBD2. CDR1 MNHEY and CDR2 SVGEGT come from the germline V gene. This CDR3 is 19 amino acids long. Trimming at V came to 2 bases and at J to 3 bases, leaving 13 bases not matched to a gene. CDR3 in amino acids: CASSYDWASGSSGYNEQFF. For the CDR3, the DNA is TGTGCCAGCAGTTACGATTGGGCTAGCGGGAGCTCGGGCTACAATGAGCAGTTCTTC.

This chain links TRBV6-1 with TRBJ1-2, with D hard to call. Germline CDR1 reads MNHNS; CDR2 reads SASEGT. V was clipped by 2 bases and J by 6 bases, with 16 bases between them. This CDR3 region has 15 residues. The CDR3 sequence: CASSEREGIRDGYTF. The CDR3, as DNA: TGTGCCAGCAGTGAACGGGAGGGAATTAGGGATGGCTACACCTTC.

The chain uses TRBV28 and TRBJ1-2; 10 bases agree with TRBD1. V dropped 5 bases and J dropped 6; count of bases not matched to a gene: 9. This CDR3 region has 15 residues. The germline V gene has CDR1 MDHEN and CDR2 SYDVKM. CDR3 loop: CASSPTRDRGHGYTF. The CDR3 DNA is TGTGCCAGCAGTCCTACCCGGGACAGGGGTCATGGCTACACCTTC.

V is TRBV19 and J is TRBJ1-1; D not resolved. The CDR3 is made up of 15 amino acids. In germline, CDR1 is LNHDA, CDR2 SQIVND (reference sequence). V shed 4 bases and J shed 0 bases, with 12 bases lying between them. CDR3 protein: CASSSATGLNTEAFF. In DNA, the CDR3 is TGTGCCAGTAGTAGCGCGACCGGGTTGAACACTGAAGCTTTCTTT.

The chain employs TRBV9 and TRBJ1-2; 8 nucleotides line up with TRBD1. Per the germline V gene, CDR1 is SGDLS and CDR2 is YYNGEE. J was trimmed by 8 bases and V by 4 bases; bases with no gene match: 7. The CDR3 loop spans 13 amino acids. The CDR3 is CASSPTGGLGYTF. The DNA for the CDR3 is TGTGCCAGCAGCCCCACAGGGGGTCTGGGCTACACCTTC. The full variable domain, with the rest looked up from reference TRBV9 and TRBJ1-2, is DSGVTQTPKHLITATGQRVTLRCSPRSGDLSVYWYQQSLDQGLQFLIQYYNGEERAKGNILERFSAQQFPDLHSELNLSSLELGDSALYFCASSPTGGLGYTFGSGTRLTVV.

The chain uses TRBV4-1 and TRBJ1-6, with 8 bases matching TRBD1. J was trimmed by 9 bases and V by 1 base; bases with no gene match: 5. Germline V gene data show CDR1 as MGHRA and CDR2 as YSYEKL. This CDR3 has 15 residues. The CDR3 DNA is TGCGCCAGCAGCCAAGGGACAGGGTGGGGTTCACCCCTCCACTTT. It yields the protein CASSQGTGWGSPLHF.

In its sample, this clone was seen a few times. The chain has TRBV7-9 and TRBJ1-5; 8 nucleotides line up with TRBD1. Germline trimming cut 5 bases from V and 5 bases from J; bases unmatched to any gene: 20. The germline CDR1 and CDR2 sequences are SEHNR and FQNEAQ (reference sequence). This CDR3 region has 19 residues. The CDR3 region is CASSPDRDRSHFVDQPQHF. CDR3 nucleotides: TGTGCCAGCAGCCCAGACAGGGACAGGTCCCATTTCGTGGATCAGCCCCAGCATTTT.

The chain combines TRBV4-2 with TRBJ2-3, with TRBD2 matching 9 bases. Germline CDR1 and CDR2: LGHNA and YNFKEQ. With 6 bases clipped from V and 1 base from J, the junction kept 5 bases outside the gene matches. The CDR3 runs to 15 residues. CDR3: CASSRGGAGTDTQYF. The CDR3 DNA sequence: TGTGCCAGCAGTCGCGGGGGGGCCGGCACAGATACGCAGTATTTT.

The chain recombines TRBV9 with TRBJ2-5; D perhaps matches TRBD2 (7 bases). CDR3 length: 14 residues. Per the germline V gene, CDR1 is SGDLS and CDR2 is YYNGEE. The V end was cut by 8 bases, the J end by 2 bases, with 16 bases between. CDR3 nucleotides: TGTGCCAGTGGGGTGGCGGGGGCTCAAGAGACCCAGTACTTC. Translated, it gives CASGVAGAQETQYF.

The chain carries TRBV4-2 and TRBJ2-5, with 9 bases lining up with TRBD2. J gave up 5 bases and V 4 bases, and 8 bases lay outside the gene matches. Germline CDR1 reads LGHNA; CDR2 reads YNFKEQ. This CDR3 region has 15 residues. The CDR3 bases are TGTGCCAGCAGCCTTAGCGGGGGAGGAATGGAGACCCAGTACTTC. Protein sequence: CASSLSGGGMETQYF.